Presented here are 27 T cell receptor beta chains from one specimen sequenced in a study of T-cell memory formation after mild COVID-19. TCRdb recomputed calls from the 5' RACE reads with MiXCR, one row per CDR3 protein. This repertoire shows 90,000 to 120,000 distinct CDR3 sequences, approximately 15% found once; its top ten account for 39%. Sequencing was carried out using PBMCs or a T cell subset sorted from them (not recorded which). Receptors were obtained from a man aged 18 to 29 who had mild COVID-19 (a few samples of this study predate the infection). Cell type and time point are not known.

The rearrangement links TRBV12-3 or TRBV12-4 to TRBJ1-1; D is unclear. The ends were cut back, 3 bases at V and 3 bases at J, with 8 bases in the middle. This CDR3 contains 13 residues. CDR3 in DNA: TGTGCCAGCAGTTTGCTTGGGGACACTGAAGCTTTCTTT. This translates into CASSLLGDTEAFF.

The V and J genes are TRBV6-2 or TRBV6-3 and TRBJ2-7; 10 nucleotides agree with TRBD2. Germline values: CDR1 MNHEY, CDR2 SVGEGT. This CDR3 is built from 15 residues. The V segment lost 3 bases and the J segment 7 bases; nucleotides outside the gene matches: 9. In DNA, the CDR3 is TGTGCCAGCAGTTATCGGGCTAGCGGGGGCTATGAGCAGTACTTC. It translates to CASSYRASGGYEQYF.

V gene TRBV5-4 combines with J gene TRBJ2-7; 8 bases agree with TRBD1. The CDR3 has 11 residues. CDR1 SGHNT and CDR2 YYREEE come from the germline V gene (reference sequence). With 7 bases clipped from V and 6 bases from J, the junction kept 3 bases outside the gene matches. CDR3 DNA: TGTGCCAGCCACAGGGGGAGCGAGCAGTACGTC. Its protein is CASHRGSEQYV.

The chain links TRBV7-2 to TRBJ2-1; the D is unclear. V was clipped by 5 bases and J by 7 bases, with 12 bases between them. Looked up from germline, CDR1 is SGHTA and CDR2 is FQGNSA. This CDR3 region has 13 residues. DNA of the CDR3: TGTGCCAGCAGCAGAACTCGTTGGAATGAGCAGTTCTTC. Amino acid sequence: CASSRTRWNEQFF.

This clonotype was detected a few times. The CDR3 sequence: CASSLIGRVNTGELFF. CDR3 DNA sequence: TGCGCCAGCAGCTTGATTGGCAGGGTAAACACCGGGGAGCTGTTTTTT. This chain joins TRBV5-1 and TRBJ2-2; D possibly corresponds to TRBD1 (5 bases). From germline, CDR1 is SGHRS and CDR2 YFSETQ. Trimming took 1 base from V and 2 from J, leaving 12 bases between them. The CDR3 covers 16 residues.

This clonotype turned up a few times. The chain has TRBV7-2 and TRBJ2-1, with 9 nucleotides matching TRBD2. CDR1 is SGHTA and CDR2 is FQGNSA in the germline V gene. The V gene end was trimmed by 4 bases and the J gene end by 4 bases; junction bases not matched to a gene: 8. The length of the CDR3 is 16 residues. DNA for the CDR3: TGTGCCAGCAGCTCCGCTAGCGGGGAGCCATACAATGAGCAGTTCTTC. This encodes CASSSASGEPYNEQFF.

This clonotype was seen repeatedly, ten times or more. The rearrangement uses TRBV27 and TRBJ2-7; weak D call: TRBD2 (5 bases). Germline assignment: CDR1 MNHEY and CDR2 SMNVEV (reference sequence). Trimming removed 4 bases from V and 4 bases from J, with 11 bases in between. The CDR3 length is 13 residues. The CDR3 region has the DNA TGTGCCAGCAGTTCGTCCGGGATATACGAGCAGTACTTC. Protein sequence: CASSSSGIYEQYF.

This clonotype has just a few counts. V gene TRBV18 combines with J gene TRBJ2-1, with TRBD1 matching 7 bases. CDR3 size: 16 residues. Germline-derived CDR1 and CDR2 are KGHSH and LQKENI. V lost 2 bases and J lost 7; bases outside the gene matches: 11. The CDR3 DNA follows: TGTGCCAGCTCACCATCCCTCCGACAGGGATCGAATGAGCAGTTCTTC. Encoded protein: CASSPSLRQGSNEQFF.

This CDR3 is CSVPRSGWNEQFF. DNA of the CDR3: TGCAGCGTCCCGAGGAGCGGGTGGAATGAGCAGTTCTTC. The V gene is TRBV29-1, the J gene TRBJ2-1; D perhaps matches TRBD2 (6 bases). The germline CDR1 and CDR2 sequences are SQVTM and ANQGSEA. This CDR3 contains 13 residues. The ends were cut back, 6 bases at V and 7 bases at J, with 16 bases in the middle.

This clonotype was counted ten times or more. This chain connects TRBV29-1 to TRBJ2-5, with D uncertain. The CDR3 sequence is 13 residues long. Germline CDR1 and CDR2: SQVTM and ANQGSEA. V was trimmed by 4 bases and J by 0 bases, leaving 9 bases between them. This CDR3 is CSVVKENQETQYF. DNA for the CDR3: TGCAGCGTTGTTAAGGAGAACCAAGAGACCCAGTACTTC.

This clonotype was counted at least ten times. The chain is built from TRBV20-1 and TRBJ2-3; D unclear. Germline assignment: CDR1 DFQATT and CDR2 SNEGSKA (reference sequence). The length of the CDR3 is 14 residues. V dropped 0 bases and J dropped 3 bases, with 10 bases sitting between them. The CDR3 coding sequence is TGCAGTGCTAGAGATGCAGAGAAGACAGATACGCAGTATTTT. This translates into CSARDAEKTDTQYF.

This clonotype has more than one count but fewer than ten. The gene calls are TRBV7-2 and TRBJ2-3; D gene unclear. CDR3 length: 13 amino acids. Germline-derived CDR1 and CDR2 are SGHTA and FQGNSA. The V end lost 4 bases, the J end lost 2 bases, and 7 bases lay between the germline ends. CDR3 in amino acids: CASSSRTTDTQYF. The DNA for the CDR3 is TGTGCCAGCAGCTCCCGGACCACAGATACGCAGTATTTT.

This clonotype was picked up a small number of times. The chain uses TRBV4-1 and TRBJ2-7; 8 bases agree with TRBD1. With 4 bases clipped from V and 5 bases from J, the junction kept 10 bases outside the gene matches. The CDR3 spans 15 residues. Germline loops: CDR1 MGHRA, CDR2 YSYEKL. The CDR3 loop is CASSRTRQGSDEQYF. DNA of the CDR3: TGCGCCAGCAGCCGCACTCGACAGGGGAGTGACGAGCAGTACTTC.

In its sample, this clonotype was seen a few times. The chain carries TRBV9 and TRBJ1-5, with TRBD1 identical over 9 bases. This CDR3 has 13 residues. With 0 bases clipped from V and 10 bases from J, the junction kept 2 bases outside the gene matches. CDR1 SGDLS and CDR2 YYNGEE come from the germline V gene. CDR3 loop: CASSVGGQGPQHF. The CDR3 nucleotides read TGTGCCAGCAGCGTAGGGGGACAGGGACCCCAGCATTTT.

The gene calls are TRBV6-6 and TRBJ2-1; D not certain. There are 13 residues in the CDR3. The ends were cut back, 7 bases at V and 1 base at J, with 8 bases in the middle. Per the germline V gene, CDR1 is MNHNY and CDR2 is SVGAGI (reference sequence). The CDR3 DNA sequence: TGTGCCAGCACTACGATATCCTACAATGAGCAGTTCTTC. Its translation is CASTTISYNEQFF.

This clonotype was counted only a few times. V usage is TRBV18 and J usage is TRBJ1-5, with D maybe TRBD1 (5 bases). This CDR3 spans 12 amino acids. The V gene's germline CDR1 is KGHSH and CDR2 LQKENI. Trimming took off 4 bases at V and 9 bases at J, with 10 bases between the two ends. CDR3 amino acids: CASSRGDRPQHF. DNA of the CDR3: TGTGCCAGCTCACGAGGGGACCGGCCCCAGCATTTT. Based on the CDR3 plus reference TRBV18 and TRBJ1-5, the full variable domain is NAGVMQNPRHLVRRRGQEARLRCSPMKGHSHVYWYRQLPEEGLKFMVYLQKENIIDESGMPKERFSAEFPKEGPSILRIQQVVRGDSAAYFCASSRGDRPQHFGDGTRLSIL.

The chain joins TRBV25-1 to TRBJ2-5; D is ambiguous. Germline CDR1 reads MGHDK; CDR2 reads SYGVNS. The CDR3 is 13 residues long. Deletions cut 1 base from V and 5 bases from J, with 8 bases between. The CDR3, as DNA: TGTGCCAGCAGTGAATCAACCCGGGAGACCCAGTACTTC. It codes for CASSESTRETQYF.

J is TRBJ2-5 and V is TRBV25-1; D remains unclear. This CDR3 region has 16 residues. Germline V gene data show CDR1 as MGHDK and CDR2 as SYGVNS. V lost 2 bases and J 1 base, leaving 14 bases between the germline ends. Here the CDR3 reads CASSEGWATSQETQYF. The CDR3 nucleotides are TGTGCCAGCAGTGAAGGGTGGGCGACAAGCCAAGAGACCCAGTACTTC.

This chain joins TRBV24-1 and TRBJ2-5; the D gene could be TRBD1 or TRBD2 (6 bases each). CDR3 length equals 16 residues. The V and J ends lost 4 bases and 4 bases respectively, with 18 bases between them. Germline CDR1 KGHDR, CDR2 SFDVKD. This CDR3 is CATSDPMGGRGETQYF. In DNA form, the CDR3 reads TGTGCCACCAGTGACCCTATGGGGGGCCGGGGAGAGACCCAGTACTTC.

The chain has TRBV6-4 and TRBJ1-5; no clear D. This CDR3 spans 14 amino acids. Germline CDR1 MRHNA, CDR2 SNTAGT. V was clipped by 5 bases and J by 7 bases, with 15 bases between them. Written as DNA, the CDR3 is TGTGCCAGCAGTCCGGCGGCAGGAAGACAGCCCCAGCATTTT. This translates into CASSPAAGRQPQHF.

The CDR3 DNA is TGTGCCACCGAACCTCCTGAATCCGTTTACAATGAGCAGTTCTTC. Encoded protein: CATEPPESVYNEQFF. This sequence joins TRBV2 and TRBJ2-1; D uncertain. Germline CDR1 reads SNHLY; CDR2 reads FYNNEI. The length of the CDR3 is 15 residues. V lost 10 bases and J 4 bases, leaving 20 bases between the germline ends. The full variable domain, rest sourced from reference TRBV2 and TRBJ2-1, is EPEVTQTPSHQVTQMGQEVILRCVPISNHLYFYWYRQILGQKVEFLVSFYNNEISEKSEIFDDQFSVERPDGSNFTLKIRSTKLEDSAMYFCATEPPESVYNEQFFGPGTRLTVL.

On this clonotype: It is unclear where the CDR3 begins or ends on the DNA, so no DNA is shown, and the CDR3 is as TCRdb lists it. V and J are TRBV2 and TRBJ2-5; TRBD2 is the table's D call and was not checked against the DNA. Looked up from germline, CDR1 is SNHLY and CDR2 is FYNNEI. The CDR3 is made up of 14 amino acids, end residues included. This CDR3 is CASSTSGGQQTQYF.

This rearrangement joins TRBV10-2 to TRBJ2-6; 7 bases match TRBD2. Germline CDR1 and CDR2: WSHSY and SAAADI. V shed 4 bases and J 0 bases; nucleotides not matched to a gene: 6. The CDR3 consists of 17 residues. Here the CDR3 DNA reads TGCGCCAGCAGTGGTGGGGGGACTAACTCTGGGGCCAACGTCCTGACTTTC. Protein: CASSGGGTNSGANVLTF.

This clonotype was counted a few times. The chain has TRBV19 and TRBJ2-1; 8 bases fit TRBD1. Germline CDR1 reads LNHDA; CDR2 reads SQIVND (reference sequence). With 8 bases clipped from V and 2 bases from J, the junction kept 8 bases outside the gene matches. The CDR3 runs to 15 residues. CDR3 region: CASGDGQGPYNEQFF. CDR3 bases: TGTGCCAGTGGGGACGGACAGGGTCCCTACAATGAGCAGTTCTTC. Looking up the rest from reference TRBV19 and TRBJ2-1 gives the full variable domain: DGGITQSPKYLFRKEGQNVTLSCEQNLNHDAMYWYRQDPGQGLRLIYYSQIVNDFQKGDIAEGYSVSREKKESFPLTVTSAQKNPTAFYLCASGDGQGPYNEQFFGPGTRLTVL.

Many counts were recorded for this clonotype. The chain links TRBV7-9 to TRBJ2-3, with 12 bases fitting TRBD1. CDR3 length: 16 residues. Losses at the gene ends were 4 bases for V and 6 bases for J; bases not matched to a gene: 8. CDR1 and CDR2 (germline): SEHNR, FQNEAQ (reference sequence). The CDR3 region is CASSSTGTGGLDTQYF. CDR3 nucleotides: TGTGCCAGCAGCTCGACCGGGACAGGGGGCCTCGATACGCAGTATTTT.

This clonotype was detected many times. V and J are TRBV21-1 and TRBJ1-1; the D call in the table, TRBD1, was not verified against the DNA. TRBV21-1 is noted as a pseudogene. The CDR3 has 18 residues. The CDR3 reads CASSKDGRTGRLGTEAFF. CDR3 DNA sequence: TGTGCCAGCAGCAAAGATGGTCGGACAGGGCGTCTCGGCACTGAAGCTTTCTTT.

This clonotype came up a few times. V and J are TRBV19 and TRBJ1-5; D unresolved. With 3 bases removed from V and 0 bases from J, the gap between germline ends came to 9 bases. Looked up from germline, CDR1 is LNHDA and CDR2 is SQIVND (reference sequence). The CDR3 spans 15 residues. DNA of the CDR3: TGTGCCAGTAGTATGCTCCTCTATAGCAATCAGCCCCAGCATTTT. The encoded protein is CASSMLLYSNQPQHF.